Below are 20 T cell receptor beta chains sequenced from a single sample in a study of blood T cell repertoires in COVID-19. TCRdb keeps only in-frame clones here, not all; method: immunoSEQ multiplex PCR. This table holds around 130,000 clones, approximately 86% found once. Sequencing input: peripheral blood. The receptors here all came from a woman aged 50 to 60 who had recovered from COVID-19.

This chain joins TRBV6-1 and TRBJ1-2; 11 nucleotides match TRBD1. Trimming removed 3 bases from V and 4 bases from J; junction bases left unmatched: 4. The CDR3 runs 15 residues. Germline V CDR1 and CDR2: MNHNS, SASEGT. This CDR3 is CASSEGTGGTYGYTF. The CDR3 coding sequence is TGTGCCAGCAGTGAGGGGACAGGGGGAACCTATGGCTACACCTTC.

This chain uses TRBV7-3 with TRBJ1-1; D is uncertain. The CDR3 covers 12 residues. With 3 bases removed from V and 4 bases from J, the gap between germline ends came to 6 bases. Germline CDR1 SGHTA, CDR2 FQGTGA. CDR3 region: CASSFGFTEAFF. The CDR3 nucleotides are TGTGCCAGCAGCTTCGGGTTCACTGAAGCTTTCTTT.

This clone was seen repeatedly, ten times or more. The V and J genes are TRBV7-6 and TRBJ1-1; D is undetermined. The CDR3 loop spans 15 amino acids. Trimming pared 8 bases from V and 4 bases from J, leaving 20 bases between. Germline V gene data show CDR1 as SGHVS and CDR2 as FNYEAQ. CDR3 DNA sequence: TGTGCCAGCGCAAAGGGCGGGAGGGCAGCCACTGAAGCTTTCTTT. Protein sequence: CASAKGGRAATEAFF.

The CDR3 DNA sequence: TGTGCCAGTAATCCCCGGGACAGGGGGACGGAGACCCAGTACTTC. It codes for CASNPRDRGTETQYF. V gene TRBV19 combines with J gene TRBJ2-5; 11 positions agree with TRBD1. The CDR3 loop spans 15 amino acids. CDR1 LNHDA and CDR2 SQIVND come from the germline V gene (reference sequence). Trimming at V came to 7 bases and at J to 5 bases, leaving 9 bases not matched to a gene.

The chain couples TRBV3-1 (or the pseudogene TRBV3-2) to TRBJ1-2, with 9 bases matching TRBD1. The V gene's germline CDR1 is LGHDT and CDR2 YNNKEL (reference sequence). CDR3 length: 14 residues. With 4 bases clipped from V and 4 bases from J, the junction kept 4 bases outside the gene matches. The CDR3 loop reads CASSPRDRAYGYTF. In DNA, the CDR3 is TGTGCCAGCAGCCCTCGGGACAGGGCCTATGGCTACACCTTC.

The rearrangement uses TRBV4-3 and TRBJ2-3; 13 nucleotides agree with TRBD2. The CDR3 runs 14 residues. Germline V CDR1 and CDR2: LGHNA, YSLEER. V lost 4 bases, J lost 5 bases, and 0 bases stayed unmatched. In nucleotides, the CDR3 is TGCGCCAGCAGCCGGACTAGCGGGAGAGATACGCAGTATTTT. It translates to CASSRTSGRDTQYF.

The CDR3 sequence is CASSPRDYNTGELFF. In DNA, the CDR3 is TGTGCCAGCAGTCCGCGGGACTATAACACCGGGGAGCTGTTTTTT. The chain is built from TRBV6-2 or TRBV6-3 and TRBJ2-2; 7 bases agree with TRBD2. The CDR3 loop spans 15 amino acids. J lost 2 bases, V lost 5 bases, and 5 bases had no gene match. From germline, CDR1 is MNHEY and CDR2 SVGEGT.

V is TRBV7-2 and J is TRBJ1-1; D gene ambiguous. V lost 5 bases and J lost 5, with 12 bases in between. This CDR3 has 13 amino acids. The germline V gene encodes CDR1 SGHTA and CDR2 FQGNSA. Here the CDR3 reads CASSTDRETEAFF. DNA of the CDR3: TGTGCCAGCAGCACAGACCGGGAGACTGAAGCTTTCTTT.

The chain joins TRBV5-4 to TRBJ2-7; 14 positions agree with TRBD2. The germline CDR1 and CDR2 sequences are SGHNT and YYREEE (reference sequence). This CDR3 is built from 14 residues. Trimming at V came to 1 base and at J to 9 bases, leaving 3 bases not matched to a gene. CDR3 in DNA: TGTGCCAGCAGCTTGTCGGGACTAGCGGGGGCGCAGTACTTC. Protein product: CASSLSGLAGAQYF.

The chain employs TRBV9 and TRBJ2-1; no clear D gene. The ends were cut back, 0 bases at V and 5 bases at J, with 6 bases in the middle. The germline CDR1 and CDR2 sequences are SGDLS and YYNGEE. The CDR3 contains 13 residues. CDR3 in DNA: TGTGCCAGCAGCGTAGGTTATGACAATGAGCAGTTCTTC. Translation: CASSVGYDNEQFF.

The chain joins TRBV10-3 to TRBJ2-7, with D tentatively TRBD2 (5 bases). V was cut by 8 bases and J by 1 base, with 18 bases left in between. The length of the CDR3 is 15 residues. Germline V gives CDR1 ENHRY, CDR2 SYGVKD. CDR3 DNA sequence: TGTGCCATCGGCCCTCTCAGTACGGGGTCCTACGAGCAGTACTTC. As protein: CAIGPLSTGSYEQYF.

The chain is built from TRBV5-8 and TRBJ1-2; tentative D call: TRBD1 (6 bases). The CDR3 sequence is 14 residues long. Germline CDR1 reads SGHTS; CDR2 reads YDEGEE. Trimming took 2 bases from V and 3 from J, leaving 11 bases between them. The CDR3 DNA is TGTGCCAGCAGCTTCCAGACAGGACACTATGGCTACACCTTC. Translated: CASSFQTGHYGYTF.

This chain connects TRBV5-1 to TRBJ2-5; TRBD1 is a possible D gene (6 bases). The CDR3 is made up of 14 amino acids. The germline gives CDR1 SGHRS, CDR2 YFSETQ. Trimming removed 6 bases from V and 1 base from J, with 13 bases in between. CDR3 DNA sequence: TGCGCCAGCAACCCAGGACAGTTCCAAGAGACCCAGTACTTC. It is translated as CASNPGQFQETQYF. The full variable domain, with the rest looked up from reference TRBV5-1 and TRBJ2-5, is KAGVTQTPRYLIKTRGQQVTLSCSPISGHRSVSWYQQTPGQGLQFLFEYFSETQRNKGNFPGRFSGRQFSNSRSEMNVSTLELGDSALYLCASNPGQFQETQYFGPGTRLLVL.

The chain employs TRBV7-2 and TRBJ1-5; D possibly corresponds to TRBD1 (6 bases). The CDR3 has 16 amino acids. V lost 5 bases to trimming and J lost 3 bases, with 17 bases between them. Germline CDR1 is SGHTA and CDR2 is FQGNSA. CDR3 region: CASSPQGQGVNQPQHF. Here the CDR3 DNA reads TGTGCCAGCAGCCCACAGGGTCAGGGTGTCAATCAGCCCCAGCATTTT.

The chain uses TRBV19 and TRBJ1-3; D is uncertain. Germline V lookup: CDR1 LNHDA, CDR2 SQIVND (reference sequence). The CDR3 runs to 14 residues. V was shortened by 6 bases and J by 4 bases, with 13 bases between the two germline ends. Here the CDR3 reads CASRSLGFGNTIYF. In DNA, the CDR3 is TGTGCCAGTAGGTCCCTAGGCTTCGGAAACACCATATATTTT.

The V call is TRBV10-3, the J call TRBJ1-1; possibly TRBD1 for D (6 bases). V gave up 10 bases and J gave up 5 bases, with 23 bases separating them. Germline assignment: CDR1 ENHRY and CDR2 SYGVKD. The CDR3 extends over 15 amino acids. In nucleotides, the CDR3 is TGTGCCACCCACCCGGGCTGGACAGTACAAACTGAAGCTTTCTTT. This gives the protein CATHPGWTVQTEAFF.

The V gene is TRBV9, the J gene TRBJ1-2; 7 bases map to TRBD1. With 2 bases clipped from V and 2 bases from J, the junction kept 12 bases outside the gene matches. CDR3 length: 17 residues. Germline V gene data show CDR1 as SGDLS and CDR2 as YYNGEE. Here the CDR3 reads CASSVGPDRQYNYGYTF. In nucleotides, the CDR3 is TGTGCCAGCAGCGTGGGGCCGGACAGGCAATACAACTATGGCTACACCTTC.

The rearrangement uses TRBV5-1 and TRBJ1-5, with 9 bases that match TRBD1. The CDR3 consists of 15 residues. Trimming at V came to 4 bases and at J to 7 bases, leaving 9 bases not matched to a gene. Germline CDR1 and CDR2: SGHRS and YFSETQ. CDR3 nucleotide sequence: TGCGCCAGCAGCCTCGGACAGGGGCGCGGGCAGCCCCAGCATTTT. Protein: CASSLGQGRGQPQHF.

The V and J genes are TRBV28 and TRBJ2-2; D may be TRBD2 (5 bases). V was cut by 6 bases and J by 4 bases, with 15 bases left in between. The germline V gene has CDR1 MDHEN and CDR2 SYDVKM. The CDR3 totals 15 residues. The CDR3 spells CASSPTSWGTGELFF. The DNA of the CDR3 is TGTGCCAGCAGCCCAACTAGTTGGGGCACCGGGGAGCTGTTTTTT.

This chain connects TRBV7-2 to TRBJ1-2; 7 bases agree with TRBD1. The V and J ends lost 5 bases and 8 bases, in that order; junction bases with no gene match: 8. Germline CDR1 SGHTA, CDR2 FQGNSA. CDR3 size: 13 residues. The CDR3 DNA sequence: TGTGCCAGCAGCCCCGACAGGGCGGGCGGCTACACCTTC. Protein: CASSPDRAGGYTF. The full variable domain, its missing parts supplied by reference TRBV7-2 and TRBJ1-2, is GAGVSQSPSNKVTEKGKDVELRCDPISGHTALYWYRQSLGQGLEFLIYFQGNSAPDKSGLPSDRFSAERTGGSVSTLTIQRTQQEDSAVYLCASSPDRAGGYTFGSGTRLTVV.